The source of this T cell receptor (beta chain) is a study of CD8 T cells in Susac syndrome. Roughly 0.45 to 1 ug RNA was reverse transcribed with random hexamers. A single record per CDR3 protein comes from TCRdb applying MiXCR to the immunoSEQ multiplex PCR reads. The table records some 150,000 distinct CDR3 sequences, 90% to 96% of them present only once. Material for sequencing was CD4+ T cells from PBMCs. This TCR was sampled from a human donor with Susac syndrome.

CDR3 sequence reads: CATSARDSYNQPQHF. The CDR3 DNA reads as TGTGCCACCAGCGCCCGGGACAGCTACAATCAGCCCCAGCATTTT. V gene TRBV15 combines with J gene TRBJ1-5, with 7 positions matching TRBD1. Looked up from germline, CDR1 is LNHNV and CDR2 is YYDKDF (reference sequence). With V trimmed by 5 bases and J by 3 bases, 7 bases remained unmatched. The CDR3 consists of 15 residues.